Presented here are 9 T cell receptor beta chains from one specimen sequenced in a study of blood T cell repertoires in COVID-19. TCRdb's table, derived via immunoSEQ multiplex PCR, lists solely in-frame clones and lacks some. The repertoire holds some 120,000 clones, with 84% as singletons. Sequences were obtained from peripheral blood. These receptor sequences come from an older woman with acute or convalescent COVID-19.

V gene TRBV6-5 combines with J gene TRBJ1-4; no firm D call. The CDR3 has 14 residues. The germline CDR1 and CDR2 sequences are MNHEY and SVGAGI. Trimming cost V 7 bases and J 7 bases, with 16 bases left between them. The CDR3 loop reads CASTPEGFSEKLFF. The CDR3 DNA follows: TGTGCCAGCACCCCTGAGGGATTTTCTGAAAAACTGTTTTTT.

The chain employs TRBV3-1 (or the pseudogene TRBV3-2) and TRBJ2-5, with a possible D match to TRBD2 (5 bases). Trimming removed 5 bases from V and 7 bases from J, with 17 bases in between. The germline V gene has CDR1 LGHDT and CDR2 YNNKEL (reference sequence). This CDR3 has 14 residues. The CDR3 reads CASSSWTGEGTQYF. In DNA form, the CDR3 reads TGTGCCAGCAGCTCTTGGACGGGCGAGGGGACCCAGTACTTC.

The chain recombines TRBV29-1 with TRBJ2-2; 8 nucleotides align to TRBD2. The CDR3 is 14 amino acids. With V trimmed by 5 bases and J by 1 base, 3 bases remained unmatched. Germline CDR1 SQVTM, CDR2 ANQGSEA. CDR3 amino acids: CSVRAGGNTGELFF. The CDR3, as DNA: TGCAGCGTTCGGGCGGGGGGGAACACCGGGGAGCTGTTTTTT.

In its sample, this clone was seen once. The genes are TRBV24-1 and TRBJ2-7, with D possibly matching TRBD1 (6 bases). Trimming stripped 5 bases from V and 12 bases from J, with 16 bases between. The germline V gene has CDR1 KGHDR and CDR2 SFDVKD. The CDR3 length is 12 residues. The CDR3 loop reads CATSASGTSTYF. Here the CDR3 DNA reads TGTGCCACCAGTGCCTCCGGGACAAGCACGTACTTC.

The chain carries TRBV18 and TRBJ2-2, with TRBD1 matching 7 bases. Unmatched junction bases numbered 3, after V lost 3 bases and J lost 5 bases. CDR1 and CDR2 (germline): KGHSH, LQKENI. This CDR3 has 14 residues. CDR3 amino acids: CASSPTGATGELFF. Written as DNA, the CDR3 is TGTGCCAGCTCACCCACAGGGGCAACCGGGGAGCTGTTTTTT.

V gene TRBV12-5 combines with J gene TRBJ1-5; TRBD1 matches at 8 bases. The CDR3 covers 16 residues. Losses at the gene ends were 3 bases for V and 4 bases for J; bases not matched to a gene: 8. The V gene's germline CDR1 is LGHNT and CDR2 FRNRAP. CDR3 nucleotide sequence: TGTGCTAGTGGTTTCTCCCAGGGGGCGCAGAATCAGCCCCAGCATTTT. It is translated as CASGFSQGAQNQPQHF.

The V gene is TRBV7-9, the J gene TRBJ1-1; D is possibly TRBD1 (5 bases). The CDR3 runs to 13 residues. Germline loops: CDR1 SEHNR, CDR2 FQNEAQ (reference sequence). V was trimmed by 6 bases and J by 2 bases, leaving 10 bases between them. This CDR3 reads CASSSTGNTEAFF. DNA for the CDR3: TGTGCCAGCAGTTCAACAGGAAACACTGAAGCTTTCTTT. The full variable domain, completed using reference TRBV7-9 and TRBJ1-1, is DTGVSQNPRHKITKRGQNVTFRCDPISEHNRLYWYRQTLGQGPEFLTYFQNEAQLEKSRLLSDRFSAERPKGSFSTLEIQRTEQGDSAMYLCASSSTGNTEAFFGQGTRLTVV.

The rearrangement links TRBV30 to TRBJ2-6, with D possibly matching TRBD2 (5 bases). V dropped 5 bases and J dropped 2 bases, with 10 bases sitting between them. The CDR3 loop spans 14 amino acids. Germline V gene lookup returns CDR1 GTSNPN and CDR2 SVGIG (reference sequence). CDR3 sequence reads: CAWGERAGANVLTF. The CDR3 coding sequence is TGTGCCTGGGGTGAGAGGGCTGGGGCCAACGTCCTGACTTTC.

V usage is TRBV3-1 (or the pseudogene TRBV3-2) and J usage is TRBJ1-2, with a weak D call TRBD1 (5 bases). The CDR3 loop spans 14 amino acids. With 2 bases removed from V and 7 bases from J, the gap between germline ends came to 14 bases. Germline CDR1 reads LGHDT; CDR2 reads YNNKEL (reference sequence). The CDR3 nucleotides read TGTGCCAGCAGCCAACTCTCAGGGTGGACTGGCTACACCTTC. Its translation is CASSQLSGWTGYTF.